The clone carrying this T cell receptor (beta chain) occurred once. The data derive from a study of Ad26.COV2.S vaccination and SARS-CoV-2 variants. The overall study: Administration of Ad26.COV2.S was intramuscular, either once or twice 56 days apart.

The length of the CDR3 is 12 residues. V was clipped by 4 bases and J by 6 bases, with 8 bases between them. Germline CDR1 MGHRA, CDR2 YSYEKL. Treatment: about 20 received Ad26.COV2.S at low or high dose, single or two shots; several received placebo; per-sample allocation not given. Sampling occurred on day 63 after the first vaccine or placebo injection. An 18-55-year-old adult in Boston served as donor. TCRdb keeps only in-frame clones here, not all; method: immunoSEQ multiplex PCR. Here the sample spans around 300,000 clones, 75% to 90% being singletons. The starting material was peripheral blood, obtained in a trial of Ad26.COV2.S vaccine versus placebo. The sequence was collected from a person between 18 and 65 years old who received the Ad26.COV2.S COVID-19 vaccine or a placebo. The chain carries TRBV4-1 and TRBJ2-3; D uncertain. CDR3 coding DNA: TGCGCCAGCAGCCGTCACGGCGATACGCAGTATTTT. Amino acids: CASSRHGDTQYF.